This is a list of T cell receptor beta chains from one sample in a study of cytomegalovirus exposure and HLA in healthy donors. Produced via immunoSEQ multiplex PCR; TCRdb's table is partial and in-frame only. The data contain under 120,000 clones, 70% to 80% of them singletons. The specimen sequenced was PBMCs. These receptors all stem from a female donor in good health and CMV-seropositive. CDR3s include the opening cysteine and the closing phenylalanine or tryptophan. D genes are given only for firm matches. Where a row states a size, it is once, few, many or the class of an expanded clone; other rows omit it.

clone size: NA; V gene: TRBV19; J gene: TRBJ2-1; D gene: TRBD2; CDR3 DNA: TGTGCCAGTGCCCCCCCCGGGCGGGGGAAATACAATGAGCAGTTCTTC; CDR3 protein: CASAPPGRGKYNEQFF
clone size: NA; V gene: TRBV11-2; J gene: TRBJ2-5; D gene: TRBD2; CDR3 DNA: TGTGCCAGCAGCTTACTCCTAGCGGGAATGGAAGGGACCCAGTACTTC; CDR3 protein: CASSLLLAGMEGTQYF
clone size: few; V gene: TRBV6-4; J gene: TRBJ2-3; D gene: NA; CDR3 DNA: TGTGCCAGCGCGGACAAGGAGTCAGATACGCAGTATTTT; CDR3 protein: CASADKESDTQYF
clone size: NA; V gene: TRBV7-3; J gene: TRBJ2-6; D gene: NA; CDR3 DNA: TGTGCCAGCAGCTTAACGCTCAGCGGCAGGGGCCCTCGTGGGGCCAACGTCCTGACTTTC; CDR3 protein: CASSLTLSGRGPRGANVLTF
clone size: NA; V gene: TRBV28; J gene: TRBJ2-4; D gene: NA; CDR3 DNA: TGTGCCAGCAGTACAACAGGGTTCGCCAAAAACATTCAGTACTTC; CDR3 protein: CASSTTGFAKNIQYF
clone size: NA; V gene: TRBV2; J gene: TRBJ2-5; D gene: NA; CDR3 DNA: TGTGCCAGCACCACCGGGTGGGGGCTAGGCAAAGAGACCCAGTACTTC; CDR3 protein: CASTTGWGLGKETQYF
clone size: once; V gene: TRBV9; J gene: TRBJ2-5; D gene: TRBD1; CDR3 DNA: TGTGCCAGCAGCGTATCGTTTAGTGCAGGGGGCGCGGGAGAGACCCAGTACTTC; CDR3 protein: CASSVSFSAGGAGETQYF
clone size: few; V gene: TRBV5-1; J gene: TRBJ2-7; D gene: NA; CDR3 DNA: TGCGCCAGCAGCATCAGCGGAAAGGCCCCTCCCTACGAGCAGTACTTC; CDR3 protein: CASSISGKAPPYEQYF
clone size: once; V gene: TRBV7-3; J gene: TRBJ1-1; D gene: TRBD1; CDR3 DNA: TGTGCCAGCAGCCCAGGGACAGGGGCTCTGAACACTGAAGCTTTCTTT; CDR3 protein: CASSPGTGALNTEAFF
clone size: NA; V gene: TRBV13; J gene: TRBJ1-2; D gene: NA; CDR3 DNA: TGTGCCAGCAGCTTCGACAGGTCGAACTATGGCTACACCTTC; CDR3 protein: CASSFDRSNYGYTF
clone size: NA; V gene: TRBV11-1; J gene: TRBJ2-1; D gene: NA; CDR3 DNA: TGTGCCAGCAGCCCACGGCGGGACCACAATGAGCAGTTCTTC; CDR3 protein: CASSPRRDHNEQFF
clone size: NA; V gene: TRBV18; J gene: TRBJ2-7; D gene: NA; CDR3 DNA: TGTGCCAGCTCACCTCGAGTGTCCTACGAGCAGTACTTC; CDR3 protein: CASSPRVSYEQYF
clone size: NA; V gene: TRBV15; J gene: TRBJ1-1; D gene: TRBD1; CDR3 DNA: TGTGCCACCAGCAGAGATCCGACAGGGCGAGCTTTCTTT; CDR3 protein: CATSRDPTGRAFF
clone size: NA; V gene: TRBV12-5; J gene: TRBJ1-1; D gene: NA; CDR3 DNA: TGTGCTAGTGGTTTGGCCCCGGAGGTAGGGACTGAAGCTTTCTTT; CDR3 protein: CASGLAPEVGTEAFF
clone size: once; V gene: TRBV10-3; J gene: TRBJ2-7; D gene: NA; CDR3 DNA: TGTGCCTCGGGGACAACCTACGAGCAGTACTTC; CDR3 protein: CASGTTYEQYF
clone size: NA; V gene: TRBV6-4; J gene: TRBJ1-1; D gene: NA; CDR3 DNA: TGTGCCAGCAGTGAGGAGGGGAGTAACACTGAAGCTTTCTTT; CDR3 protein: CASSEEGSNTEAFF
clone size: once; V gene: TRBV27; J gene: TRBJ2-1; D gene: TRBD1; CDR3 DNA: TGTGCCAGCACGAGGACAGGGATGTATAATGAGCAGTTCTTC; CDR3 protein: CASTRTGMYNEQFF
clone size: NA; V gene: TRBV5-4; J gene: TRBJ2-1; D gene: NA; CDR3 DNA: TGTGCCAGCAGCTTGGGTTTTCTAGGATCGCTCTACAATGAGCAGTTCTTC; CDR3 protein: CASSLGFLGSLYNEQFF
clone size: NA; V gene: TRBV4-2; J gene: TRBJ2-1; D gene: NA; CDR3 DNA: TGTGCCGCCGTCCGGGGGAGCTCCTACAATGAGCAGTTCTTC; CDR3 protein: CAAVRGSSYNEQFF
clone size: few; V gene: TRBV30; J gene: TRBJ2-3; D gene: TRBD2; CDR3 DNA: TGTGCCTGGAGTGTACGTAGGACTAGCGGCACAGATACACAGTATTTT; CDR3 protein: CAWSVRRTSGTDTQYF
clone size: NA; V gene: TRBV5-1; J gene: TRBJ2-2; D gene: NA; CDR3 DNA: TGCGCCAGCAGCTTTGAATACTCCGTCGCCGGGGAGCTGTTTTTT; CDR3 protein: CASSFEYSVAGELFF
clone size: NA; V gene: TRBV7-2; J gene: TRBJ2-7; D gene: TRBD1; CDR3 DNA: TGTGCCAGCGCCCAGGGACAGAGACCCTACGAGCAGTACTTC; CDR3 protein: CASAQGQRPYEQYF
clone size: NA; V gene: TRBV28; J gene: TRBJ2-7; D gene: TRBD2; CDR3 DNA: TGTGCCAGCAGCCCCCCGCGATGGAAACGGCTAGCGGAATTTTACGAGCAGTACTTC; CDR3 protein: CASSPPRWKRLAEFYEQYF
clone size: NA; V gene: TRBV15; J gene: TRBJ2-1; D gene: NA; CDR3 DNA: TGTGCCACCAGCGGGGATGGTCTTAGGGGGACCCTCGGGAATGAGCAGTTCTTC; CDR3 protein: CATSGDGLRGTLGNEQFF
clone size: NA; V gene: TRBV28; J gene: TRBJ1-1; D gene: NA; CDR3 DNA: TGTGCCAGCAGTTTCGGAGGGGTGATGAAGACTGAAGCTTTCTTT; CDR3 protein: CASSFGGVMKTEAFF
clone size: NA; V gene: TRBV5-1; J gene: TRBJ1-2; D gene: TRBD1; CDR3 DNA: TGCGCCAGCAGCTCGGGACAGGGAAGCTATGGCTACACCTTC; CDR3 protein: CASSSGQGSYGYTF
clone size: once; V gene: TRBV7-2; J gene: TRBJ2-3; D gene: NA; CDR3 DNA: TGTGCCAGCAGTCTATATACAGGTTCGCAGTATTTT; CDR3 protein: CASSLYTGSQYF